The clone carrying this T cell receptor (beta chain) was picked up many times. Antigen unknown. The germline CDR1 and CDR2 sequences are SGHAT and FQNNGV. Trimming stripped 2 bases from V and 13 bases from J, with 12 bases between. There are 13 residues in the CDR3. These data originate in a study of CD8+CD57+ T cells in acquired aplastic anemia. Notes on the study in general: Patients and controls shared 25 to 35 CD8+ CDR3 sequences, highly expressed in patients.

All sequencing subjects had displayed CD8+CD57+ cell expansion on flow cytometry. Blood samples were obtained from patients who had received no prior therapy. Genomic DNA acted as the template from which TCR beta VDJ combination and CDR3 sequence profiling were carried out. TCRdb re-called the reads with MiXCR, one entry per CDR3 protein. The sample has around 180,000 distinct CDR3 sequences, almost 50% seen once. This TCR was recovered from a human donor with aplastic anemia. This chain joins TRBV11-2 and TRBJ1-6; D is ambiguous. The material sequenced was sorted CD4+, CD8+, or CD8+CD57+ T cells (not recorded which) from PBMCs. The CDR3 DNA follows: TGTGCCAGCAGCTTATCCGGGATCGACCCCCTCCACTTT. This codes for CASSLSGIDPLHF.